This T cell receptor (beta chain) emerged from a study of memory CD4+ T cells and cytomegalovirus serostatus. Study processing details: After removing out-of-frame reads, approximately 2.2 million distinct TCRbeta sequences remained. Measured with immunoSEQ multiplex PCR; TCRdb has only the in-frame clones, and not every one. The DNA was the basis for D and trimming; V, J and clone size are from that table. The sample shows tens of thousands of clones, about 75% of them seen only once. Single viable CD3+CD4+CD8-CD45RO+ cells were sorted as the memory CD4+ T cells. Details on this clone: The target antigen is unknown.

The V gene's germline CDR1 is MNHEY and CDR2 SMNVEV (reference sequence). The CDR3 is 15 residues long. Trimming took 5 bases from V and 9 from J, leaving 20 bases between them. General observations from the study: Each of some 67 CMV-associated TCRbeta sequences occurred in one to five individuals. CMV serostatus prediction reached median AUC roughly 0.95, or 0.91 with US-trained model.

Source material: memory CD4+ T cells from blood. The chain recombines TRBV27 with TRBJ2-1, with unresolved D. This TCR came from an adult in good health and CMV-seropositive. The CDR3 sequence: CASSRPGSLKGEQFF. CDR3 nucleotide sequence: TGTGCCAGCAGTAGACCGGGCAGCCTTAAGGGTGAGCAGTTCTTC.